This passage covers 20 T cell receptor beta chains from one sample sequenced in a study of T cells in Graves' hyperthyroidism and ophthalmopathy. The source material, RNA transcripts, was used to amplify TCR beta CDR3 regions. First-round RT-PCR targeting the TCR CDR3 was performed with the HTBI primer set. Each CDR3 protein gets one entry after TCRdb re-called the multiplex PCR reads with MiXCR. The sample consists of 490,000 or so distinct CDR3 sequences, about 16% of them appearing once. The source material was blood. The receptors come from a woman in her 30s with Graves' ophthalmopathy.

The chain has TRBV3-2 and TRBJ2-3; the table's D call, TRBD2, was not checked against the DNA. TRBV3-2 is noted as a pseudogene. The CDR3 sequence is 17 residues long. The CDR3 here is CASSWSRASGATDTQYF. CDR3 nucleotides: TGTGCCAGCAGCTGGTCCCGGGCTAGCGGCGCCACAGATACGCAGTATTTT.

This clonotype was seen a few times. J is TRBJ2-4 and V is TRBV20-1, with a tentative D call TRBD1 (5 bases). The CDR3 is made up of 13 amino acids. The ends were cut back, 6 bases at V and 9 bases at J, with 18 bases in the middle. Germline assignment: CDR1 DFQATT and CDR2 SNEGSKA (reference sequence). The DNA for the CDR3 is TGCAGTGCCGCTCGGACCCCAGGGTTCATTCAGTACTTC. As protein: CSAARTPGFIQYF.

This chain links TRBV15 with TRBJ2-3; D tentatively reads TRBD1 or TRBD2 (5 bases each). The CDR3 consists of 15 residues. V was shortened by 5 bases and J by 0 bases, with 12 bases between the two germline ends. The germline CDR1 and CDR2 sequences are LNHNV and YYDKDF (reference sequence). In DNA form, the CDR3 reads TGTGCCACCAGCTCTGGGGACGGAAGCACAGATACGCAGTATTTT. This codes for CATSSGDGSTDTQYF.

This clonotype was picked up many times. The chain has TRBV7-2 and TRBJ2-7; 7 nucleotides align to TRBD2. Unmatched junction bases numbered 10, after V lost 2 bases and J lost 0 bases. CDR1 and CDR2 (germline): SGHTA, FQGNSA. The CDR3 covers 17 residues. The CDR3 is CASSLYFGVAGSYEQYF. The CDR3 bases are TGTGCCAGCAGCTTATATTTTGGTGTAGCGGGCTCCTACGAGCAGTACTTC. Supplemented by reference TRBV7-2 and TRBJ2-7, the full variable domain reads GAGVSQSPSNKVTEKGKDVELRCDPISGHTALYWYRQSLGQGLEFLIYFQGNSAPDKSGLPSDRFSAERTGGSVSTLTIQRTQQEDSAVYLCASSLYFGVAGSYEQYFGPGTRLTVT.

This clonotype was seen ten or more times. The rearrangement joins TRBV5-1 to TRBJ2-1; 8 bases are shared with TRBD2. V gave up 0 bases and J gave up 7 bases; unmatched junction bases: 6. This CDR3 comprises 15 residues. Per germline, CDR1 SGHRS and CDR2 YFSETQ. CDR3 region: CASSLDLSGVNEQFF. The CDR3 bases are TGCGCCAGCAGCTTGGACCTTAGCGGGGTTAATGAGCAGTTCTTC.

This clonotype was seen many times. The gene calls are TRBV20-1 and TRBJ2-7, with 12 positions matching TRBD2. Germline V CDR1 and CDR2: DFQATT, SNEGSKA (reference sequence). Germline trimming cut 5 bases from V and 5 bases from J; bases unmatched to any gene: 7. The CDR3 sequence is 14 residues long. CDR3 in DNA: TGCAGTGCTCGGGCGACTAGCGGGAGAAACGAGCAGTACTTC. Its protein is CSARATSGRNEQYF.

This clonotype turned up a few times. CDR3 coding DNA: TGTGCCAGCAGCCGCCCTACGGGAGCGCGAGATACGCAGTATTTT. As protein: CASSRPTGARDTQYF. The gene calls are TRBV5-6 and TRBJ2-3, with TRBD2 as a possible D gene (6 bases). Per the germline V gene, CDR1 is SGHDT and CDR2 is YYEEEE. This CDR3 is built from 15 residues. Trimming cost V 4 bases and J 5 bases, with 17 bases left between them.

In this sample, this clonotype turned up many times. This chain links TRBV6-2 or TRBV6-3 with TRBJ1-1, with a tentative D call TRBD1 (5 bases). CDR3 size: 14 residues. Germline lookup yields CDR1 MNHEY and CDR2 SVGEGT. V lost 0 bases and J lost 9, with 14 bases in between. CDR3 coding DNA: TGTGCCAGCAGTTACTCGATTTCGGGGGGTCAAGCTTTCTTT. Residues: CASSYSISGGQAFF.

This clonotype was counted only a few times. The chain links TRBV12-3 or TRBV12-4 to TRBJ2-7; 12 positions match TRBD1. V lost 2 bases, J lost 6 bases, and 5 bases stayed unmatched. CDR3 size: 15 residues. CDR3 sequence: CASSLYPGQGAEQYF. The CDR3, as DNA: TGTGCCAGCAGTTTATACCCGGGACAGGGGGCCGAGCAGTACTTC.

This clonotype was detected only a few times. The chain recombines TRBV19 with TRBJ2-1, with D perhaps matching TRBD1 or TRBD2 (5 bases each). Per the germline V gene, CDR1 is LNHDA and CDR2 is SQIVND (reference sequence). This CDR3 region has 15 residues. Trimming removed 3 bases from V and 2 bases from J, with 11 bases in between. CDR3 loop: CASSISGTTYNEQFF. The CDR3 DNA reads TGTGCCAGTAGTATTTCCGGGACCACCTACAATGAGCAGTTCTTC.

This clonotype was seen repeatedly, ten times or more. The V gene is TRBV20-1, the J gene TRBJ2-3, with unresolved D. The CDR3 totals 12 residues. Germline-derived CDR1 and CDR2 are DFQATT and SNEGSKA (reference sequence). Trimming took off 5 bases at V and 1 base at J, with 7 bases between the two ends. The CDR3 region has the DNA TGCAGTGCTCTAGTGGGCACAGATACGCAGTATTTT. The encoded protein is CSALVGTDTQYF.

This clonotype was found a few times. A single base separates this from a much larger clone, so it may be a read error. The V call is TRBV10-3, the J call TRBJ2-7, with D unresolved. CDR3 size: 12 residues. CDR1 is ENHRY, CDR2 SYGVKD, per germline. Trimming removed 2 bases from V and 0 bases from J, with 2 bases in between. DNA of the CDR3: TGTGCCATCAGTGAGAGCTCCTACGAGCAGTACTTC. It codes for CAISESSYEQYF.

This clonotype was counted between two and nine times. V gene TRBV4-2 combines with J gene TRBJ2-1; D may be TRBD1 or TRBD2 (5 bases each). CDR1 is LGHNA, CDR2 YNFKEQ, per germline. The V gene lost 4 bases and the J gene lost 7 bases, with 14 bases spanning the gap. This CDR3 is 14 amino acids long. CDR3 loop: CASSRPGLGNEQFF. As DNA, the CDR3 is TGTGCCAGCAGCCGACCGGGGCTTGGGAATGAGCAGTTCTTC.

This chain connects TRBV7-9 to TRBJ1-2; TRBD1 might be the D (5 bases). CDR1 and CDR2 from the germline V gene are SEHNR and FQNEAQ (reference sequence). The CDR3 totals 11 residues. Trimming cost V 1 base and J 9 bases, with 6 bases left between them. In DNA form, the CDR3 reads TGTGCCAGCAGCTTAGAGGGGAGCTACACCTTC. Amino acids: CASSLEGSYTF. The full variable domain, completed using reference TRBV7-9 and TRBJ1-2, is DTGVSQNPRHKITKRGQNVTFRCDPISEHNRLYWYRQTLGQGPEFLTYFQNEAQLEKSRLLSDRFSAERPKGSFSTLEIQRTEQGDSAMYLCASSLEGSYTFGSGTRLTVV.

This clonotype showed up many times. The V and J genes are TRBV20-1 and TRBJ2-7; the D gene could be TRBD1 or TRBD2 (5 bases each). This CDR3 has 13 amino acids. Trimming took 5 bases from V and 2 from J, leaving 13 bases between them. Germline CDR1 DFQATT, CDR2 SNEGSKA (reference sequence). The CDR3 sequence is CSAPRDPTYEQYF. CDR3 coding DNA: TGCAGTGCTCCCCGGGACCCGACCTACGAGCAGTACTTC.

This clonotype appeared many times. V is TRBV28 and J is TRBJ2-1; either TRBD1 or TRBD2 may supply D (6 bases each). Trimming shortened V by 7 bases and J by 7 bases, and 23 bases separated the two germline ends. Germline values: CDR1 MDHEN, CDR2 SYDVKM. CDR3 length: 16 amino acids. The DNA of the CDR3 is TGTGCCAGCACCCTGGGGGGCAGGGATCTTCTTAATGAGCAGTTCTTC. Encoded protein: CASTLGGRDLLNEQFF.

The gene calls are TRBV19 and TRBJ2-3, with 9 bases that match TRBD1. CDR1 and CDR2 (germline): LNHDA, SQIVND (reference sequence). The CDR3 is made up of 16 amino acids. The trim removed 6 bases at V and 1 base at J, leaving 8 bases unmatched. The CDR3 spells CASRITGGFGTDTQYF. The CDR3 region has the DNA TGTGCCAGTAGGATAACAGGGGGCTTCGGCACAGATACGCAGTATTTT.

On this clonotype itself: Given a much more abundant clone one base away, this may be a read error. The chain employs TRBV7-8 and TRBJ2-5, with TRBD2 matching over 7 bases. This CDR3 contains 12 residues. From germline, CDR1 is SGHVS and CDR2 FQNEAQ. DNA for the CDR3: TGTGCCAGCAGCTGGGGGGGGGAGACCCAGCACTTC. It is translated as CASSWGGETQHF.

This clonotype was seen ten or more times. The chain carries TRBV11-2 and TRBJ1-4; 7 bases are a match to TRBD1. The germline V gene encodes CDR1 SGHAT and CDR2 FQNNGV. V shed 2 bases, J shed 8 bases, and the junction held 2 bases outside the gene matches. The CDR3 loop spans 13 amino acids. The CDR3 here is CASSLRGGEKLFF. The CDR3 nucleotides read TGTGCCAGCAGCTTACGAGGGGGCGAAAAACTGTTTTTT.

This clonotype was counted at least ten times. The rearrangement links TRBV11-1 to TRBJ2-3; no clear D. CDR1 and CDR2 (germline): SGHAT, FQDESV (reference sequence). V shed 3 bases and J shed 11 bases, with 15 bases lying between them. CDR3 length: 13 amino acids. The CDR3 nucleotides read TGTGCCAGCAGCTTCAACTCTAGGGTAGAGCAGTATTTT. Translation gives CASSFNSRVEQYF.